This paragraph reports one TCR beta chain. Its cognate antigen is unknown. Peripheral blood mononuclear cells were collected from every patient before and during treatment, yielding between 1 and 8 samples per patient. This sample is drawn from a study of PD-L1 blockade in urothelial cancer. Turning to the study itself: The patients' atezolizumab therapy, 1,200 mg intravenously every 3 weeks, started at some point between 2014 and 2015. Study-wide results and caveats: Sub-median blood TCR clonality before treatment predicted longer survival.

The templates were synthetic TCR analogs, and they were spiked into each PCR. Assay used: immunoSEQ multiplex PCR; TCRdb lists only in-frame clones, some missing. The profile shows 25,000 to 35,000 clones, roughly 86% of them singletons. Unmatched junction bases numbered 8, after V lost 3 bases and J lost 7 bases. This CDR3 has 15 residues. Germline lookup yields CDR1 SGHDN and CDR2 FVKESK. V gene TRBV14 combines with J gene TRBJ1-3, with 8 bases that match TRBD1. This TCR was recovered from a man in his fifties or sixties with urothelial cancer. Specimen: PBMCs, collected around atezolizumab (anti-PD-L1) treatment. CDR3 in amino acids: CASSQRWQGANTIYF. The DNA of the CDR3 is TGTGCCAGCAGCCAGAGGTGGCAGGGGGCCAACACCATATATTTT.